The 18 T cell receptor beta chains listed next were all sequenced from one sample in a study of T cell changes during pregnancy in multiple sclerosis (dated by TCRdb to the late 2010s). The library was generated by the immunoSEQ multiplex PCR assay. The table comes from immuneACCESS by way of TCRdb, which keeps in-frame sequences with V and J called. Part of the clones is missing from these tables; in studies checked, under half for an unresolved V gene and the rest for unknown reasons. Within this sample are around 34,000 clones, with 90% of them counted one time only. The biggest ten clones account for about an eighth of the sample. Sequenced here: CD8+ T cells from peripheral blood mononuclear cells, sampled in the first trimester of pregnancy. All receptors derive from a female donor with multiple sclerosis, enrolled in a pregnancy study.

The chain recombines TRBV9 with TRBJ2-2; D gene unclear. Germline-derived CDR1 and CDR2 are SGDLS and YYNGEE. The CDR3 runs to 16 residues. V gave up 0 bases and J gave up 2 bases, with 11 bases separating them. The CDR3 loop reads CASSVARQRNTGELFF. As DNA, the CDR3 is TGTGCCAGCAGCGTAGCCCGCCAGCGTAACACCGGGGAGCTGTTTTTT.

The chain joins TRBV27 to TRBJ2-3; TRBD1 matches 7 bases. There are 17 residues in the CDR3. Germline-derived CDR1 and CDR2 are MNHEY and SMNVEV (reference sequence). With 4 bases clipped from V and 5 bases from J, the junction kept 15 bases outside the gene matches. Here the CDR3 reads CASSSLRTGGLRDTQYF. The CDR3 coding sequence is TGTGCCAGCAGTTCCCTCCGGACAGGAGGCCTTCGAGATACGCAGTATTTT.

This rearrangement joins TRBV29-1 to TRBJ2-7, with 9 bases aligning to TRBD1. The CDR3 runs to 12 residues. CDR1 is SQVTM and CDR2 is ANQGSEA in the germline V gene. The J segment lost 6 bases and the V segment lost 4 bases, leaving 4 bases of the junction unmatched. The CDR3 region has the DNA TGCAGCGTTGGAGACAGGGGGGCCGAGCAGTACTTC. Translation: CSVGDRGAEQYF.

The V and J genes are TRBV11-2 and TRBJ2-3; 10 nucleotides agree with TRBD2. This CDR3 is built from 16 residues. Germline V lookup: CDR1 SGHAT, CDR2 FQNNGV. After removal of 0 bases from V and 2 bases from J, the junction contained 2 bases not matched to a gene. CDR3 residues: CASSLELAGYTDTQYF. Here the CDR3 DNA reads TGTGCCAGCAGCTTAGAACTAGCGGGGTACACAGATACGCAGTATTTT.

This clone rates as medium-sized. Germline is not matched at one junction end, which may reflect a read error. V gene TRBV19 combines with J gene TRBJ2-2, with D tentatively TRBD2 (5 bases). Germline CDR1 and CDR2: LNHDA and SQIVND (reference sequence). This CDR3 region has 13 residues. The CDR3 nucleotides read TGTGCCAGTAGTATAGGAGGGCACCGGGGAGCTGTTTTT. Encoded protein: CASSIGGHRGAVF.

This clone was seen just once. The chain links TRBV2 to TRBJ2-7; 8 bases agree with TRBD1. Germline V CDR1 and CDR2: SNHLY, FYNNEI. J gave up 1 base and V 7 bases, and 9 bases lay outside the gene matches. This CDR3 has 15 amino acids. CDR3 bases: TGTGCCAGCAAAGGGCCGACAGGGGTTTCCTACGAGCAGTACTTC. Translating it yields CASKGPTGVSYEQYF.

This chain connects TRBV2 to TRBJ2-5, with 8 bases lining up with TRBD2. The V and J ends lost 3 bases and 7 bases, in that order; junction bases with no gene match: 13. CDR1 and CDR2 (germline): SNHLY, FYNNEI. The CDR3 is 16 residues long. For the CDR3, the DNA is TGTGCCAGCAGTGAGAGAGATAGCGGGACCGCAAGGACCCAGTACTTC. As protein: CASSERDSGTARTQYF.

J is TRBJ1-4 and V is TRBV13; 9 nucleotides match TRBD1. V lost 0 bases and J lost 5; bases outside the gene matches: 1. The CDR3 runs 15 residues. Germline loops: CDR1 PRHDT, CDR2 FYEKMQ (reference sequence). The CDR3 region is CASSLGGQGNEKLFF. In nucleotides, the CDR3 is TGTGCCAGCAGCTTAGGGGGACAGGGAAATGAAAAACTGTTTTTT.

The rearrangement uses TRBV7-9 and TRBJ2-1; 7 bases fit TRBD1. Trimming removed 5 bases from V and 4 bases from J; junction bases left unmatched: 11. CDR1 and CDR2 (germline): SEHNR, FQNEAQ (reference sequence). The CDR3 spans 16 residues. DNA of the CDR3: TGTGCCAGCAGCCTACAACCGGGACAGTCATACAATGAGCAGTTCTTC. Amino acid sequence: CASSLQPGQSYNEQFF.

The V and J genes are TRBV15 and TRBJ1-5, with 8 bases identical to TRBD1. From germline, CDR1 is LNHNV and CDR2 YYDKDF (reference sequence). The V and J ends lost 3 bases and 5 bases, in that order; junction bases with no gene match: 9. The CDR3 has 16 residues. This CDR3 is CATSSSPDREDQPQHF. The CDR3 DNA reads TGTGCCACCAGCAGTAGCCCGGACAGGGAGGATCAGCCCCAGCATTTT.

The chain couples TRBV19 to TRBJ2-5, with D unclear. Trimming pared 5 bases from V and 2 bases from J, leaving 3 bases between. Germline loops: CDR1 LNHDA, CDR2 SQIVND (reference sequence). This CDR3 is built from 11 residues. CDR3 in amino acids: CASSQQETQYF. For the CDR3, the DNA is TGTGCCAGTAGTCAACAAGAGACCCAGTACTTC.

The table lists this clone with a count of one. The chain links TRBV29-1 to TRBJ2-1; tentatively, D is TRBD2 (6 bases). Germline CDR1 is SQVTM and CDR2 is ANQGSEA. The germline V and J ends were trimmed by 0 bases and 8 bases, with 17 bases remaining between them. The CDR3 totals 15 residues. The CDR3 sequence: CSVEDRVGTRDEQFF. The CDR3 DNA sequence: TGCAGCGTTGAAGATCGGGTCGGGACTCGGGATGAGCAGTTCTTC.

The chain combines TRBV19 with TRBJ2-5, with 7 bases aligning to TRBD1. Near its end, the DNA agrees better with TRBJ2-7, so the J call may be wrong. This CDR3 spans 14 amino acids. Germline assignment: CDR1 LNHDA and CDR2 SQIVND (reference sequence). DNA for the CDR3: TGTGCCAGTACCCCTGACAGGGAGCCCTACGAGCAGTACTTC. It yields the protein CASTPDREPYEQYF.

This rearrangement joins TRBV29-1 to TRBJ2-2, with D maybe TRBD1 (5 bases). V lost 3 bases and J lost 4, with 12 bases in between. Germline CDR1 SQVTM, CDR2 ANQGSEA. This CDR3 is built from 14 residues. This CDR3 reads CSVDGQGATGELFF. CDR3 DNA sequence: TGCAGCGTTGATGGGCAGGGTGCCACCGGGGAGCTGTTTTTT.

The chain carries TRBV6-4 and TRBJ2-3, with 9 bases matching TRBD2. J gave up 1 base and V 0 bases, and 5 bases lay outside the gene matches. The germline V gene has CDR1 MRHNA and CDR2 SNTAGT. The CDR3 runs to 17 residues. The CDR3 sequence: CASSDSSSGSGTDTQYF. The DNA for the CDR3 is TGTGCCAGCAGTGACTCGAGTAGCGGGAGTGGCACAGATACGCAGTATTTT.

J is TRBJ2-7 and V is TRBV9, with TRBD1 matching over 9 bases. CDR3 length equals 16 residues. V shed 4 bases and J 1 base; nucleotides not matched to a gene: 9. Germline CDR1 and CDR2: SGDLS and YYNGEE. The DNA for the CDR3 is TGTGCCAGCAGCCCGACCGGGACAGGGTTGTCCTACGAGCAGTACTTC. Its translation: CASSPTGTGLSYEQYF.

The rearrangement links TRBV25-1 to TRBJ2-3; D remains unclear. This CDR3 is 11 amino acids long. Germline V lookup: CDR1 MGHDK, CDR2 SYGVNS. V gave up 6 bases and J gave up 2 bases, with 3 bases separating them. As DNA, the CDR3 is TGTGCCAGCAGATACACAGATACGCAGTATTTT. It is translated as CASRYTDTQYF.

The chain carries TRBV10-2 and TRBJ1-5; weak D call: TRBD1 (6 bases). Trimming removed 6 bases from V and 9 bases from J, with 24 bases in between. CDR1 is WSHSY and CDR2 is SAAADI in the germline V gene. The CDR3 totals 16 residues. Written as DNA, the CDR3 is TGCGCCAGCAGCGAGAATCCAGGGGCGCCTCTGGGGCCCCAGCATTTT. Translating it yields CASSENPGAPLGPQHF.